Listed below are T cell receptor beta chains from one sample, sequenced in a study of T cells in Graves' hyperthyroidism and ophthalmopathy. One entry per CDR3 protein, called by TCRdb with MiXCR from the multiplex PCR reads. The profile shows about 500,000 distinct CDR3 sequences, around 43% of them singletons. The source material was peripheral blood or thyroid tissue (not recorded which). All receptors come from an adult woman with Graves' disease, either hyperthyroidism or ophthalmopathy (not recorded which). CDR3s include the opening cysteine and the closing phenylalanine or tryptophan. A D gene is named only where the DNA matches it firmly. Only some rows state a clone size, as once, few, many or a class for expanded clones.

j_call v_call d_call clone_size cdr3_aa cdr3_nt
TRBJ1-5 TRBV12-3/TRBV12-4 TRBD1 many CASRRSDRGTNQPQHF TGTGCCAGCCGCCGTTCCGACAGGGGGACGAATCAGCCCCAGCATTTT
TRBJ1-1 TRBV19 - few CASSSTGWNTEAFF TGTGCCAGTAGTAGTACGGGCTGGAACACTGAAGCTTTCTTT
TRBJ1-5 TRBV6-2/TRBV6-3 TRBD1 many CASSYRDSRNQPQHF TGTGCCAGCAGTTACAGGGACAGCCGCAATCAGCCCCAGCATTTT
TRBJ2-2 TRBV15 - - CATSRDRF TGTGCCACCAGCAGAGACAGGTTT
TRBJ1-1 TRBV19 - - CASSITTEKNTEAFF TGTGCCAGTAGTATCACGACAGAAAAGAACACTGAAGCTTTCTTT
TRBJ2-5 TRBV19 TRBD1 many CASRTTGDRETQYF TGTGCCAGTAGAACCACAGGGGATCGAGAGACCCAGTACTTC
TRBJ2-7 TRBV4-1 - - CASSQELGGSYEQYF TGCGCCAGCAGCCAAGAGTTGGGGGGATCCTACGAGCAGTACTTC
TRBJ2-5 TRBV29-1 - few CSVETDNQETQYF TGCAGCGTTGAAACGGACAATCAAGAGACCCAGTACTTC
TRBJ1-1 TRBV7-6 - many CASSLRSGATEAFF TGTGCCAGCAGCTTACGCTCAGGGGCCACTGAAGCTTTCTTT
TRBJ1-1 TRBV20-1 - - CSARQVLEAFF TGCAGTGCCCGACAGGTTCTTGAAGCTTTCTTT
TRBJ1-6 TRBV9 - - CASSTMGLPNSPLHF TGTGCCAGCAGCACAATGGGCCTCCCGAATTCACCCCTCCACTTT
TRBJ1-5 TRBV5-1 - - CASRRVPSDNQPQHF TGCGCCAGCAGGAGGGTACCCTCCGACAATCAGCCCCAGCATTTT
TRBJ2-7 TRBV20-1 TRBD2 many CSASPGGRGEQYF TGCAGTGCTAGCCCGGGAGGAAGGGGCGAGCAGTACTTC
TRBJ1-5 TRBV6-1 - many CASSETGFQPQHF TGTGCCAGCAGTGAAACAGGGTTTCAGCCCCAGCATTTT
TRBJ2-2 TRBV2 TRBD2 many CASSKLAGEDTGELFF TGTGCCAGCAGTAAACTAGCGGGAGAAGACACCGGGGAGCTGTTTTTT
TRBJ1-2 TRBV25-1 - few CASSEPRADYGYTF TGTGCCAGCAGTGAACCTCGGGCGGACTATGGCTACACCTTC
TRBJ1-5 TRBV19 - few CASRGGYRNQPQHF TGTGCCAGTAGAGGTGGTTACCGCAATCAGCCCCAGCATTTT
TRBJ2-6 TRBV20-1 - - CSADDDFGANVLTF TGCAGTGCTGATGATGACTTTGGGGCCAACGTCCTGACTTTC
TRBJ1-3 TRBV7-9 - many CASSLVPGHPAGHTIYF TGTGCCAGCAGCTTAGTACCGGGACATCCGGCCGGACACACCATATATTTT
TRBJ1-2 TRBV7-2 TRBD1 - CASSLRQGNLGGYTF TGTGCCAGCAGCCTCCGACAGGGGAACCTGGGAGGCTACACCTTC